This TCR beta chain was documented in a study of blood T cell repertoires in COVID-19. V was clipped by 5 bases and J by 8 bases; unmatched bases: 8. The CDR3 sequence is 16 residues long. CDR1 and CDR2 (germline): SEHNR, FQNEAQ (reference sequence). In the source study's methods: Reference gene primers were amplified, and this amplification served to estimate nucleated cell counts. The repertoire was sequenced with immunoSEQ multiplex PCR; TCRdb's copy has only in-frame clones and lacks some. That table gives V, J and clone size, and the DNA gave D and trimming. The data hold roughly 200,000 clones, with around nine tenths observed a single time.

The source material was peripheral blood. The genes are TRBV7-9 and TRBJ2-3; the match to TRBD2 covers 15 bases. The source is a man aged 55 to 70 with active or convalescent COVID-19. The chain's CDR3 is CASSPGLAGGLSTQYF. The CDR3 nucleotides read TGTGCCAGCAGCCCAGGACTAGCGGGGGGGCTCTCTACGCAGTATTTT. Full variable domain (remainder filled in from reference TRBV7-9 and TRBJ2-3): DTGVSQNPRHKITKRGQNVTFRCDPISEHNRLYWYRQTLGQGPEFLTYFQNEAQLEKSRLLSDRFSAERPKGSFSTLEIQRTEQGDSAMYLCASSPGLAGGLSTQYFGPGTRLTVL.